These 9 T cell receptor beta chains came from one sample sequenced in a study of T cells after yellow fever vaccination. Using its own MiXCR run on the 5' RACE reads, TCRdb lists one record per CDR3 protein. The table records 300,000 to 350,000 distinct CDR3 sequences, around a tenth of them present only once. Sample: CD4+ T cells sorted from PBMCs, taken 45 days after the yellow fever booster vaccination. Receptors were obtained from a man between 18 and 29 years old who received the YFV17D yellow fever vaccine.

This clonotype occurred many times. The chain recombines TRBV20-1 with TRBJ2-3; D gene uncertain. Trimming shortened V by 1 base and J by 0 bases, and 8 bases separated the two germline ends. This CDR3 contains 14 residues. Germline CDR1 reads DFQATT; CDR2 reads SNEGSKA (reference sequence). CDR3 sequence (DNA): TGCAGTGCTAGAGGAGGTCCCAGCACAGATACGCAGTATTTT. Translated: CSARGGPSTDTQYF.

Only a few counts were recorded for this clonotype. This rearrangement joins TRBV4-1 to TRBJ2-2, with D perhaps TRBD2 (6 bases). Germline CDR1 is MGHRA and CDR2 is YSYEKL. Trimming left V 3 bases short and J 4 bases short, with 9 bases between. This CDR3 comprises 14 residues. The CDR3 DNA is TGCGCCAGCAGCCATGGGGAGGCCACCGGGGAGCTGTTTTTT. Translation: CASSHGEATGELFF.

This clonotype was detected many times. The J gene is TRBJ1-2, the V gene TRBV5-1; D call uncertain. Trimming stripped 0 bases from V and 1 base from J, with 13 bases between. The CDR3 consists of 16 residues. CDR1 is SGHRS and CDR2 is YFSETQ in the germline V gene. CDR3 in amino acids: CASSLGDTRVNYGYTF. The DNA of the CDR3 is TGCGCCAGCAGCTTGGGCGACACCAGAGTTAACTATGGCTACACCTTC.

The chain carries TRBV29-1 and TRBJ2-5; 7 bases fit TRBD1. Germline CDR1 and CDR2: SQVTM and ANQGSEA. The V segment lost 6 bases and the J segment 3 bases; nucleotides outside the gene matches: 1. The CDR3 consists of 11 residues. This chain's CDR3 is CSVGTEETQYF. The CDR3 DNA sequence: TGCAGCGTGGGGACAGAAGAGACCCAGTACTTC.

V gene TRBV5-1 combines with J gene TRBJ2-7; 7 nucleotides match TRBD1. J was trimmed by 4 bases and V by 0 bases; bases with no gene match: 4. CDR1 and CDR2 from the germline V gene are SGHRS and YFSETQ. The CDR3 spans 14 residues. The CDR3 region has the DNA TGCGCCAGCAGCTTGGGGGGACAGTCATACGAGCAGTACGTC. Protein product: CASSLGGQSYEQYV.

The CDR3 loop reads CSVLSIGGETQYF. CDR3 DNA sequence: TGCAGTGTTCTGAGCATAGGGGGGGAGACCCAGTACTTC. This chain connects TRBV20-1 to TRBJ2-5; D assignment may be TRBD1 or TRBD2 (6 bases each). Between the trimmed V and J ends, which lost 7 bases and 5 bases, there was a span of 17 bases. Germline assignment: CDR1 DFQATT and CDR2 SNEGSKA (reference sequence). This CDR3 spans 13 amino acids.

This clonotype was recorded a few times. The chain couples TRBV19 to TRBJ2-7; 7 bases map to TRBD1. The CDR3 extends over 14 amino acids. The V segment lost 5 bases and the J segment 5 bases; nucleotides outside the gene matches: 9. CDR1 is LNHDA, CDR2 SQIVND, per germline (reference sequence). The CDR3 region has the DNA TGTGCCAGTAGTCGACGGGACAGCTTTGACGAGCAGTACTTC. It codes for CASSRRDSFDEQYF.

The gene calls are TRBV15 and TRBJ1-6; D gene uncertain. The CDR3 contains 13 residues. CDR1 and CDR2 from the germline V gene are LNHNV and YYDKDF (reference sequence). Trimming left V 4 bases short and J 7 bases short, with 8 bases between. CDR3 DNA sequence: TGTGCCACCAGCATCCGGACCAATTCACCCCTCCACTTT. It translates to CATSIRTNSPLHF.

CDR3 sequence (DNA): TGTGCCAGCAGCAAGCAGGGGAGCTCCTACAATGAGCAGTTCTTC. This encodes CASSKQGSSYNEQFF. The chain links TRBV7-3 to TRBJ2-1, with D tentatively TRBD1 (6 bases). The CDR3 spans 15 residues. V gave up 5 bases and J gave up 0 bases, with 11 bases separating them. Germline V gene data show CDR1 as SGHTA and CDR2 as FQGTGA. Based on the CDR3 plus reference TRBV7-3 and TRBJ2-1, the full variable domain is GAGVSQTPSNKVTEKGKYVELRCDPISGHTALYWYRQSLGQGPEFLIYFQGTGAADDSGLPNDRFFAVRPEGSVSTLKIQRTERGDSAVYLCASSKQGSSYNEQFFGPGTRLTVL.